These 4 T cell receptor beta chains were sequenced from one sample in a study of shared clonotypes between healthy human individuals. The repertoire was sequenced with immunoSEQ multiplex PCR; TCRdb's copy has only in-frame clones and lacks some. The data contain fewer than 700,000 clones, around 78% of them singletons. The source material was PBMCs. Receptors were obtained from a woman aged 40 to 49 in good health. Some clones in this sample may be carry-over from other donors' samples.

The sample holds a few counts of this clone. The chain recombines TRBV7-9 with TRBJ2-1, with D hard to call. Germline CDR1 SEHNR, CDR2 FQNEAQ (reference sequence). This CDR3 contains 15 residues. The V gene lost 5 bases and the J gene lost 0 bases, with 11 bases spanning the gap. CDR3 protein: CASSQEASSYNEQFF. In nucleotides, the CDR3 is TGTGCCAGCAGCCAAGAGGCGAGCTCCTACAATGAGCAGTTCTTC.

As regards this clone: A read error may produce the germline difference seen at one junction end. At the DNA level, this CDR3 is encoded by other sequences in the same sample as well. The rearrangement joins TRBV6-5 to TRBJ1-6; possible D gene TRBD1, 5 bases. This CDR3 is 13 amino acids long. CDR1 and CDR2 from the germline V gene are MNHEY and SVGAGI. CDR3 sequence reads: CARAGTKNSPIHF. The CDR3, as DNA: TGTGCCAGAGCCGGGACGAAAAATTCACCCATCCACTTT.

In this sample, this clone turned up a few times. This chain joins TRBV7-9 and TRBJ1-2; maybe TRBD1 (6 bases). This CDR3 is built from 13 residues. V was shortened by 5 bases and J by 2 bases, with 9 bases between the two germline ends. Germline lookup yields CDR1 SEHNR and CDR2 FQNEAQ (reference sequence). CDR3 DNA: TGTGCCAGCAGCCCGGACAGCAACTATGGCTACACCTTC. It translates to CASSPDSNYGYTF.

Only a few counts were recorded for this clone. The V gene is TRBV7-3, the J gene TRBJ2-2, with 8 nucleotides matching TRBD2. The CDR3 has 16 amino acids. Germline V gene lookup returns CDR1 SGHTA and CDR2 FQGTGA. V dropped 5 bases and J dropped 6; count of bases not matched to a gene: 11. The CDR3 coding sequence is TGTGCCAGCAGCCTCGTAAGCGGGAGTCCTCCCGGGGAGCTGTTTTTT. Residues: CASSLVSGSPPGELFF. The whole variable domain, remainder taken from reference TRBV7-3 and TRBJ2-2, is GAGVSQTPSNKVTEKGKYVELRCDPISGHTALYWYRQSLGQGPEFLIYFQGTGAADDSGLPNDRFFAVRPEGSVSTLKIQRTERGDSAVYLCASSLVSGSPPGELFFGEGSRLTVL.